This entry features one T cell receptor beta chain sequence. Antigen unknown. Germline V gene lookup returns CDR1 SGHAT and CDR2 FQNNGV. This CDR3 region has 14 residues. Trimming stripped 5 bases from V and 3 bases from J, with 13 bases between. The data originate from a study of neoadjuvant anti-PD-1 for oral cavity cancer. Whole-study context: Patients mostly received three to four biweekly nivolumab doses at 3 mg/kg before surgery. Patients without progression received a fourth nivolumab dose around day 43, then surgical resection on days 50-56. Study outcomes and limitations: Non-responders to neoadjuvant nivolumab had significantly more clonal PBMC T cells than responders.

Time point of the sample: after neoadjuvant nivolumab, at surgical resection. Patients had HPV-negative, locally advanced oral cavity squamous cell carcinoma. The table came from immunoSEQ multiplex PCR; TCRdb's copy has only in-frame clones and leaves some out. The data hold about 9,500 clones, with just under 70% observed a single time. The chain uses TRBV11-2 and TRBJ2-5, with D uncertain. The clonotype was recovered from a person aged 40 to 85 with oral cavity squamous cell carcinoma. The sample consisted of PBMCs, taken after nivolumab (anti-PD-1) treatment. The CDR3 nucleotides read TGTGCCAGCAGCCCCGGAAGGATAAAAGAGACCCAGTACTTC. It yields the protein CASSPGRIKETQYF.